The rows below give T cell receptor beta chains drawn from one sample of a study of PD-L1 blockade in urothelial cancer. This table comes from immunoSEQ multiplex PCR, and its TCRdb copy is limited to in-frame clones, with some not included. This sample has some 20,000 clones, with around 88% found just once. The source material was PBMCs, sampled around atezolizumab (anti-PD-L1) treatment. These receptors all come from a man aged 50-59 years with urothelial cancer. The conserved cysteine and the conserved F or W are not part of the CDR3 here. The size of a clone is reported for some rows only, either as once, few or many, or as a class for expanded clones.

clone_size v_call cdr3_aa
NA TRBV19 ASSRYTPSPTGTQETQY
NA TRBV27 ASSFAGGNEQF
NA TRBV18 ASSAGTSGIYEQY
once TRBV5-1 ASSLTRQGFSPPNTGELF
NA TRBV10-1 ASSEGGGPYEQY
NA TRBV19 ASSIWLAGPPNNQETQY
NA TRBV7-9 ASSLVLGQGALDTQY
NA TRBV7-9 ASSPGTSGRANNEQF
once TRBV28 ASSFSGASTDTQY
NA TRBV7-2 ASSLDRGNTGELF
NA TRBV2 AMGTGQETQY
NA TRBV9 ASSVASYAHRVLGTDTQY
few TRBV12-5 ASRPGTSAGELF
once TRBV25-1 ASSEYGGMNTEAF
NA TRBV7-6 ASSSRGGVSTDTQY
NA TRBV11-2 ASSRSRSYNEQF
NA TRBV14 ASSQDGQGWWNTEAF
NA TRBV6-5 ASSYPTSGQETQY
NA TRBV5-8 ASSLKGLSNQPQH
NA TRBV5-8 ASRQVNPLYEQY
once TRBV27 ASTPKGARNYGYT
NA TRBV5-1 ASSGGANTGELF
NA TRBV19 ASRPTGNNQPQH
once TRBV19 ASSIDPTGFYYT
once TRBV27 ASSPRLAGVYEQY
NA TRBV29-1 SARTGGEKLF
NA TRBV7-9 ASSIRTGAYNEQF
once TRBV27 VQGTYNEQF
NA TRBV28 ASNLPTVPNTEAF
once TRBV30 AWSVQPSGRHSYEQY
NA TRBV10-3 AISDSWTGRNTEAF
few TRBV7-2 ASSLDRVNTEAF
once TRBV7-9 ASSQITGRLPSSYNEQF
NA TRBV5-8 ASSLTEFMNTEAF
NA TRBV6-6 ASSHTSGGHL
NA TRBV27 ASSSRGGPGTNEQF
NA TRBV18 ASSQGQGNTEAF
NA TRBV29-1 SVANDRVGTQY
NA TRBV6-5 ASRLGLITEAF
NA TRBV6-1 ASSGTSGGGETQY
NA TRBV4-1 ASSQVPGRGGAVSASRETQY
NA TRBV2 ASSKTESSYEQY
NA TRBV28 ASSQLAGTSTDTQY
NA TRBV18 ASSPLDREETQY
NA TRBV29-1 SYKQGDYEQY
once TRBV6-5 ASSHERFSNQPQH
NA TRBV7-6 ASSWGQGGPGELF
NA TRBV7-9 ASRPSAGAVRETQY
NA TRBV7-2 ASSLGGTGVNQPQH
NA TRBV5-1 ASSLGDREPGGQY
NA TRBV28 ASSFPRTGGGRETQY
NA TRBV12-5 AEEVGAEQY
NA TRBV5-4 ASSFGGYLQREASYNEQF